The 28 T cell receptor beta chains below were found in one sample sequenced in a study of vaccination effects on CD4 cells after COVID-19. These TCRs' antigens remain unknown. Using viral peptide pools, the ViraFEST assay grew out antigen-specific CD4+ T cells prior to sequencing. CD4+ T cells were isolated after around ten days of culture. All participants had two doses of either the BNT162b2 or mRNA-1273 vaccine. Profiled with immunoSEQ multiplex PCR; TCRdb holds only in-frame clones, not every one. The sample holds roughly 24,000 clones, roughly four fifths seen once. The specimen was CD4+ T cells from PBMCs cultured with SARS-CoV-2 spike peptides, collected after COVID-19 vaccination. The receptor source for this set is a human donor who received a COVID-19 vaccine. Some clones in this sample may be carry-over from other donors' samples.

This clone was seen a handful of times. The chain is built from TRBV5-6 and TRBJ1-6; 8 bases align to TRBD1. Germline trimming cut 3 bases from V and 5 bases from J; bases unmatched to any gene: 4. Germline CDR1 SGHDT, CDR2 YYEEEE. The CDR3 contains 15 residues. CDR3 protein: CASSSLDRDNSPLHF. CDR3 sequence (DNA): TGTGCCAGCAGCTCGCTGGACAGGGATAATTCACCCCTCCACTTT.

This chain connects TRBV28 to TRBJ1-1; D uncertain. The CDR3 extends over 14 amino acids. The V and J ends lost 1 base and 5 bases respectively, with 11 bases between them. CDR1 MDHEN and CDR2 SYDVKM come from the germline V gene. The CDR3 sequence is CASSLLQTGTEAFF. The CDR3 DNA reads as TGTGCCAGCAGTTTATTACAAACCGGGACTGAAGCTTTCTTT.

This clone was seen only once. This rearrangement joins TRBV6-4 to TRBJ1-3; no reliable D call. V shed 3 bases and J shed 4 bases, with 7 bases lying between them. The V gene's germline CDR1 is MRHNA and CDR2 SNTAGT. The CDR3 runs to 13 residues. CDR3 in amino acids: CASSERAGNTIYF. The CDR3 DNA sequence: TGTGCCAGCAGTGAAAGGGCGGGAAACACCATATATTTT.

This clone appeared once. The V gene is TRBV2, the J gene TRBJ2-5; a weak D match, TRBD1 (6 bases). Germline V gene data show CDR1 as SNHLY and CDR2 as FYNNEI. V lost 0 bases to trimming and J lost 0 bases, with 8 bases between them. CDR3 length: 15 residues. The DNA of the CDR3 is TGTGCCAGCAGTGAAGCGAGGGGGTACCAAGAGACCCAGTACTTC. Protein product: CASSEARGYQETQYF. Together with reference TRBV2 and TRBJ2-5, the CDR3 gives the full variable domain: EPEVTQTPSHQVTQMGQEVILRCVPISNHLYFYWYRQILGQKVEFLVSFYNNEISEKSEIFDDQFSVERPDGSNFTLKIRSTKLEDSAMYFCASSEARGYQETQYFGPGTRLLVL.

The chain links TRBV9 to TRBJ2-3; weak D call: TRBD2 (5 bases). CDR1 and CDR2 from the germline V gene are SGDLS and YYNGEE. V gave up 4 bases and J gave up 6 bases, with 15 bases separating them. CDR3 length equals 14 residues. CDR3 DNA: TGTGCCAGCAGCAACCGGGAACCTGAGGATACGCAGTATTTT. It yields the protein CASSNREPEDTQYF.

The chain carries TRBV11-3 and TRBJ2-3; 7 nucleotides match TRBD1. The CDR3 runs 15 residues. Germline lookup yields CDR1 SGHNT and CDR2 YENEEA. Trimming at V came to 5 bases and at J to 1 base, leaving 6 bases not matched to a gene. CDR3 sequence reads: CASSPTGAGTDTQYF. The CDR3 DNA sequence: TGTGCCAGCAGCCCTACAGGGGCCGGCACAGATACGCAGTATTTT.

The chain links TRBV5-1 to TRBJ1-1, with D hard to call. V was clipped by 0 bases and J by 6 bases, with 21 bases between them. The V gene's germline CDR1 is SGHRS and CDR2 YFSETQ. The CDR3 spans 17 residues. The CDR3 spells CASSLAVGNMNLAEAFF. For the CDR3, the DNA is TGCGCCAGCAGCTTGGCGGTGGGTAACATGAACCTCGCTGAAGCTTTCTTT.

The rearrangement links TRBV6-5 to TRBJ2-7; no reliable D call. Trimming shortened V by 7 bases and J by 3 bases, and 10 bases separated the two germline ends. The CDR3 runs to 12 residues. From germline, CDR1 is MNHEY and CDR2 SVGAGI. CDR3: CASIADSYEQYV. CDR3 bases: TGTGCCAGCATCGCGGATAGCTACGAGCAGTACGTC.

The chain combines TRBV19 with TRBJ2-1; D is possibly TRBD2 (7 bases). The V end was cut by 7 bases, the J end by 6 bases, with 16 bases between. There are 14 residues in the CDR3. Germline CDR1 is LNHDA and CDR2 is SQIVND (reference sequence). The CDR3, as DNA: TGTGCCAGTAACTTAAGGGGGGGCCTCAATGAGCAGTTCTTC. Protein sequence: CASNLRGGLNEQFF.

The chain is built from TRBV20-1 and TRBJ2-2; a possible D gene is TRBD1 (6 bases). The V end lost 3 bases, the J end lost 7 bases, and 15 bases lay between the germline ends. The CDR3 is 14 amino acids. Germline CDR1 is DFQATT and CDR2 is SNEGSKA (reference sequence). The CDR3 nucleotides are TGCAGTGCTAGTCAGGGGTATCCGGGCGGGGAGCTGTTTTTT. It yields the protein CSASQGYPGGELFF.

The V gene is TRBV3-1 (or the pseudogene TRBV3-2), the J gene TRBJ2-3, with D perhaps TRBD2 (6 bases). This CDR3 contains 17 residues. Trimming shortened V by 0 bases and J by 0 bases, and 13 bases separated the two germline ends. The germline gives CDR1 LGHDT, CDR2 YNNKEL (reference sequence). The CDR3 here is CASSQDIGGTSTDTQYF. CDR3 coding DNA: TGTGCCAGCAGCCAAGATATTGGGGGGACTAGCACAGATACGCAGTATTTT.

V is TRBV7-2 and J is TRBJ1-3, with 11 bases aligning to TRBD1. Germline V gene data show CDR1 as SGHTA and CDR2 as FQGNSA. The CDR3 contains 15 residues. Losses at the gene ends were 3 bases for V and 5 bases for J; bases not matched to a gene: 3. Written as DNA, the CDR3 is TGTGCCAGCAGCTTGGGACAGGGGGTTAGAAACACCATATATTTT. It encodes CASSLGQGVRNTIYF.

The chain links TRBV5-6 to TRBJ1-4; TRBD1 is a possible D gene (5 bases). V was shortened by 3 bases and J by 6 bases, with 12 bases between the two germline ends. The CDR3 contains 14 residues. CDR1 SGHDT and CDR2 YYEEEE come from the germline V gene. The DNA of the CDR3 is TGTGCCAGCAGCTCCCTCCGGGGGGATGAAAAACTGTTTTTT. Encoded protein: CASSSLRGDEKLFF.

The chain has TRBV9 and TRBJ2-2, with 11 bases fitting TRBD2. The V gene's germline CDR1 is SGDLS and CDR2 YYNGEE. V trimming: 7 bases; J trimming: 0 bases; junction bases outside the gene matches: 8. The CDR3 is 17 residues long. This chain's CDR3 is CASGVSGGAPNTGELFF. The DNA for the CDR3 is TGTGCCAGCGGGGTTAGCGGGGGGGCGCCGAACACCGGGGAGCTGTTTTTT.

The table lists this clone with a few counts. This rearrangement joins TRBV24-1 to TRBJ1-1, with a possible D match to TRBD1 (5 bases). CDR1 KGHDR and CDR2 SFDVKD come from the germline V gene. The CDR3 spans 13 residues. Deletions cut 3 bases from V and 7 bases from J, with 11 bases between. Here the CDR3 DNA reads TGTGCCACCAGTGATAGTAGACAGTTTGAAGCTTTCTTT. This gives the protein CATSDSRQFEAFF.

The V call is TRBV5-1, the J call TRBJ1-1; D not resolved. This CDR3 is built from 14 residues. Germline-derived CDR1 and CDR2 are SGHRS and YFSETQ. V gave up 0 bases and J gave up 2 bases, with 8 bases separating them. The CDR3: CASSLEAENTEAFF. Here the CDR3 DNA reads TGCGCCAGCAGCTTGGAAGCAGAAAACACTGAAGCTTTCTTT.

V is TRBV19 and J is TRBJ1-6; no firm D call. The CDR3 sequence is 16 residues long. The germline V gene encodes CDR1 LNHDA and CDR2 SQIVND (reference sequence). Trimming pared 0 bases from V and 4 bases from J, leaving 10 bases between. The DNA for the CDR3 is TGTGCCAGTAGTATAGATCGACGGAGGTATAATTCACCCCTCCACTTT. Its translation is CASSIDRRRYNSPLHF.

The chain uses TRBV5-5 and TRBJ2-2; 9 bases map to TRBD2. The V gene's germline CDR1 is SGHKS and CDR2 YYEKEE (reference sequence). The CDR3 has 15 amino acids. V gave up 4 bases and J gave up 3 bases; unmatched junction bases: 4. The CDR3 sequence: CASSNRGGDTGELFF. The DNA for the CDR3 is TGTGCCAGCAGCAACCGCGGGGGGGACACCGGGGAGCTGTTTTTT.

J is TRBJ2-2 and V is TRBV5-1; TRBD2 aligns across 8 bases. This CDR3 contains 16 residues. V lost 4 bases, J lost 6 bases, and 11 bases stayed unmatched. The germline V gene has CDR1 SGHRS and CDR2 YFSETQ. CDR3 amino acids: CASSRGVSGDPGELFF. CDR3 DNA: TGCGCCAGCAGCCGAGGGGTTAGCGGGGACCCCGGGGAGCTGTTTTTT.

The J gene is TRBJ2-1, the V gene TRBV7-9; no firm D call. V shed 1 base and J shed 6 bases, with 10 bases lying between them. Germline V gene lookup returns CDR1 SEHNR and CDR2 FQNEAQ (reference sequence). The CDR3 totals 14 residues. Here the CDR3 reads CASSLGISGNEQFF. DNA of the CDR3: TGTGCCAGCAGCTTAGGGATATCCGGCAATGAGCAGTTCTTC. Variable domain in full (rest from reference TRBV7-9 and TRBJ2-1): DTGVSQNPRHKITKRGQNVTFRCDPISEHNRLYWYRQTLGQGPEFLTYFQNEAQLEKSRLLSDRFSAERPKGSFSTLEIQRTEQGDSAMYLCASSLGISGNEQFFGPGTRLTVL.

The chain employs TRBV24-1 and TRBJ2-4; 8 bases line up with TRBD2. Trimming at V came to 5 bases and at J to 6 bases, leaving 2 bases not matched to a gene. The CDR3 consists of 13 residues. Germline CDR1 reads KGHDR; CDR2 reads SFDVKD. DNA of the CDR3: TGTGCCACCAGTGTGGCGGGGGGAAACATTCAGTACTTC. As protein: CATSVAGGNIQYF.

The genes are TRBV10-3 and TRBJ2-7; D unresolved. V dropped 2 bases and J dropped 7 bases, with 12 bases sitting between them. This CDR3 comprises 13 residues. CDR1 is ENHRY and CDR2 is SYGVKD in the germline V gene. The CDR3: CAISESNSREQYV. In nucleotides, the CDR3 is TGTGCCATCAGTGAGAGTAACAGTCGGGAGCAGTACGTC.

This clone came up once. The genes are TRBV18 and TRBJ2-7; 9 bases align to TRBD1. Looked up from germline, CDR1 is KGHSH and CDR2 is LQKENI. Losses at the gene ends were 5 bases for V and 4 bases for J; bases not matched to a gene: 6. The length of the CDR3 is 14 residues. The CDR3 DNA is TGTGCCAGCTCAACCGGGACAGGGCCGTACGAGCAGTACGTC. Protein product: CASSTGTGPYEQYV.

This clone was found a few times. The rearrangement links TRBV19 to TRBJ1-5; D gene unclear. The CDR3 is made up of 16 amino acids. The V and J ends lost 4 bases and 4 bases respectively, with 17 bases between them. The germline CDR1 and CDR2 sequences are LNHDA and SQIVND (reference sequence). CDR3 sequence reads: CASSTGPGSGNQPQHF. Written as DNA, the CDR3 is TGTGCCAGTAGTACTGGGCCTGGGAGCGGGAATCAGCCCCAGCATTTT.

The rearrangement uses TRBV6-5 and TRBJ2-3; 11 bases map to TRBD2. Germline CDR1 and CDR2: MNHEY and SVGAGI. Trimming took 5 bases from V and 2 from J; bases not matched to a gene: 3. This CDR3 is built from 15 residues. For the CDR3, the DNA is TGTGCCAGCAGTCTAGCGGGGGGTGACACAGATACGCAGTATTTT. Its protein is CASSLAGGDTDTQYF.

V and J are TRBV4-1 and TRBJ2-3; D might be TRBD1 (6 bases). Trimming removed 0 bases from V and 5 bases from J, with 12 bases in between. This CDR3 is 15 amino acids long. Germline CDR1 is MGHRA and CDR2 is YSYEKL. The CDR3 nucleotides are TGCGCCAGCAGCCAAGAGCGTTCCAGGGGAGATACGCAGTATTTT. Translation: CASSQERSRGDTQYF.

V is TRBV5-1 and J is TRBJ1-3; no definite D call. V was cut by 6 bases and J by 1 base, with 8 bases left in between. This CDR3 has 13 residues. Germline lookup yields CDR1 SGHRS and CDR2 YFSETQ. CDR3: CASTEGSGNTIYF. CDR3 bases: TGCGCCAGCACAGAAGGATCTGGAAACACCATATATTTT.

The chain links TRBV19 to TRBJ2-6, with a weak D call TRBD1 (5 bases). The CDR3 runs to 18 residues. Germline V gene lookup returns CDR1 LNHDA and CDR2 SQIVND (reference sequence). Trimming stripped 5 bases from V and 0 bases from J, with 17 bases between. The DNA of the CDR3 is TGTGCCAGTAGTGCCAAACCCCCAGGGCTCTCTGGGGCCAACGTCCTGACTTTC. Translated: CASSAKPPGLSGANVLTF.